The entry that follows covers one T cell receptor (beta chain) sequence. This sample was taken from a study of blood T cell repertoires in COVID-19. About the research overall: Whether acute or convalescent, the COVID-19 samples came from the United States, Italy and Spain.

The assay was immunoSEQ multiplex PCR, and TCRdb's table has in-frame clones only and misses some. The sample holds some 190,000 clones, approximately 84% seen once. The trim removed 7 bases at V and 5 bases at J, leaving 9 bases unmatched. The CDR3 extends over 15 amino acids. Germline assignment: CDR1 MNHEY and CDR2 SVGAGI. This TCR was sampled from a woman in her 70s with active or convalescent COVID-19. The specimen sequenced was peripheral blood. The chain uses TRBV6-5 and TRBJ2-3, with 10 nucleotides matching TRBD1. CDR3 coding DNA: TGTGCCAGCACCCGGGACAGGGGTTTTGTAGATACGCAGTATTTT. It specifies CASTRDRGFVDTQYF.